These 9 T cell receptor beta chains came from one sample sequenced in a study of cytomegalovirus exposure and HLA in healthy donors (dated by TCRdb to about 2017). Library preparation employed the immunoSEQ multiplex PCR assay. A mixture of 60 forward primers for TCR Vbeta segments and 13 reverse primers for TCR Jbeta segments was used in the multiplex PCR. TCRdb provides this immuneACCESS table in a form limited to in-frame rearrangements. Some clones are lacking; in checked studies, under half of them reflect an unresolved V gene, and why the rest are absent is not known. In all, the sample holds about 170,000 clones, and approximately 70% of those were seen once. The ten largest clones represent roughly 2.5% of the sample. Sequences were obtained from PBMCs. These receptors were obtained from a human donor in good health.

This chain links TRBV7-3 with TRBJ2-7; 8 nucleotides agree with TRBD1. The CDR3 spans 15 residues. Germline V gives CDR1 SGHTA, CDR2 FQGTGA. V trimming: 5 bases; J trimming: 4 bases; junction bases outside the gene matches: 10. The CDR3 is CASSQGTGGGYEQYF. CDR3 in DNA: TGTGCCAGCAGCCAGGGGACAGGCGGCGGGTACGAGCAGTACTTC.

This sequence joins TRBV9 and TRBJ2-1, with a weak D call TRBD1 (5 bases). Germline V gene data show CDR1 as SGDLS and CDR2 as YYNGEE. Trimming stripped 0 bases from V and 4 bases from J, with 11 bases between. The CDR3 spans 15 residues. CDR3 nucleotides: TGTGCCAGCAGCGTAGTTGGCGACAGTTACAATGAGCAGTTCTTC. Translating gives CASSVVGDSYNEQFF.

The chain recombines TRBV7-6 with TRBJ2-5, with 8 bases aligning to TRBD2. This CDR3 spans 14 amino acids. Germline values: CDR1 SGHVS, CDR2 FNYEAQ. The ends lost 3 bases at V and 3 bases at J; junction bases unmatched: 3. CDR3 loop: CASSFAGGKETQYF. CDR3 sequence (DNA): TGTGCCAGCAGCTTCGCGGGGGGAAAAGAGACCCAGTACTTC.

The V call is TRBV9, the J call TRBJ2-7, with 7 bases aligning to TRBD1. From germline, CDR1 is SGDLS and CDR2 YYNGEE. CDR3 length: 15 amino acids. Trimming at V came to 0 bases and at J to 7 bases, leaving 10 bases not matched to a gene. The CDR3 nucleotides read TGTGCCAGCAGCGTAGCTCGAGACAGGGAAGGGGAGCAGTACTTC. This sequence encodes CASSVARDREGEQYF. The full variable domain, its missing parts supplied by reference TRBV9 and TRBJ2-7, is DSGVTQTPKHLITATGQRVTLRCSPRSGDLSVYWYQQSLDQGLQFLIQYYNGEERAKGNILERFSAQQFPDLHSELNLSSLELGDSALYFCASSVARDREGEQYFGPGTRLTVT.

The V and J genes are TRBV11-2 and TRBJ1-1; 7 bases are a match to TRBD1. With V trimmed by 3 bases and J by 5 bases, 9 bases remained unmatched. Germline CDR1 is SGHAT and CDR2 is FQNNGV. The CDR3 consists of 15 residues. The CDR3: CASSLVKGARTEAFF. For the CDR3, the DNA is TGTGCCAGCAGCTTGGTTAAGGGGGCTAGGACTGAAGCTTTCTTT.

The rearrangement joins TRBV2 to TRBJ2-5, with D possibly matching TRBD2 (6 bases). Trimming removed 6 bases from V and 5 bases from J, with 13 bases in between. The CDR3 is 13 residues long. Per the germline V gene, CDR1 is SNHLY and CDR2 is FYNNEI. This CDR3 is CASRQQGGETQYF. The DNA of the CDR3 is TGTGCCAGCAGGCAACAAGGAGGGGAGACCCAGTACTTC.

The gene calls are TRBV19 and TRBJ1-3, with 7 bases matching TRBD1. Germline-derived CDR1 and CDR2 are LNHDA and SQIVND (reference sequence). V was clipped by 6 bases and J by 1 base; unmatched bases: 6. The CDR3 is 15 amino acids. CDR3 residues: CASRAPTGSGNTIYF. CDR3 DNA: TGTGCCAGTAGAGCCCCGACAGGGTCTGGAAACACCATATATTTT.

V gene TRBV10-3 combines with J gene TRBJ1-4, with D possibly TRBD1 on 6 matching bases. The CDR3 has 14 amino acids. Deletions cut 6 bases from V and 6 bases from J, with 14 bases between. Germline CDR1 is ENHRY and CDR2 is SYGVKD. The CDR3 sequence is CAISSGTRDEKLFF. The CDR3 DNA follows: TGTGCCATCAGCTCCGGGACACGGGATGAAAAACTGTTTTTT.

This clone was seen a handful of times. J is TRBJ2-1 and V is TRBV6-5, with D maybe TRBD1 (6 bases). Trimming took off 6 bases at V and 4 bases at J, with 13 bases between the two ends. CDR3 length equals 14 residues. Looked up from germline, CDR1 is MNHEY and CDR2 is SVGAGI. The CDR3 DNA follows: TGTGCCAGCAGAACTCTCACAGGGTACAATGAGCAGTTCTTC. This translates into CASRTLTGYNEQFF.